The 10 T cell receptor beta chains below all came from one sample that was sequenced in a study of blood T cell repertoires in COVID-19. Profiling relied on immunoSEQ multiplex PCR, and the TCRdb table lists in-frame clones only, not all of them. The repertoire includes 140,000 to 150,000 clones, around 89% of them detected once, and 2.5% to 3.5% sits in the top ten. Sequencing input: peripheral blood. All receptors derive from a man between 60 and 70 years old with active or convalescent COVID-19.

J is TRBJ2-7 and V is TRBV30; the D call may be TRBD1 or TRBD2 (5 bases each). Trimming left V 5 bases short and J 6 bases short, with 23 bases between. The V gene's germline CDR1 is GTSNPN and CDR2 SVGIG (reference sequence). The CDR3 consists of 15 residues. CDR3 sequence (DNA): TGTGCCTGGGGGGCCGCCTTTCGGGGTACGACCGAGCAGTACTTC. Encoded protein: CAWGAAFRGTTEQYF.

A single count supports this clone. The CDR3 DNA is TGCGCCAGCAGCATGGGGACAGGCAAGACAGATACGCAGTATTTT. This sequence encodes CASSMGTGKTDTQYF. The chain joins TRBV5-1 to TRBJ2-3; 8 bases are a match to TRBD1. CDR3 length equals 15 residues. The junction had 7 bases not matched to a gene; V was cut back by 4 bases and J by 3 bases. CDR1 and CDR2 from the germline V gene are SGHRS and YFSETQ.

The DNA of the CDR3 is TGTGCCAGTAGTCCGGACACCTACAATGAGCAGTTCTTC. Amino acids: CASSPDTYNEQFF. The V call is TRBV19, the J call TRBJ2-1; D may be TRBD1 (5 bases). The CDR3 sequence is 13 residues long. Trimming cost V 5 bases and J 2 bases, with 7 bases left between them. CDR1 LNHDA and CDR2 SQIVND come from the germline V gene (reference sequence).

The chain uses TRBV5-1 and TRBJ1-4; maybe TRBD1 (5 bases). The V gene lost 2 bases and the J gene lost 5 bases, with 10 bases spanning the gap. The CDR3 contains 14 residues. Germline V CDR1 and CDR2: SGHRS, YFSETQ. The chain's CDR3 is CASSFRDSNEKLFF. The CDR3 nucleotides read TGCGCCAGCAGCTTCCGGGACTCGAATGAAAAACTGTTTTTT.

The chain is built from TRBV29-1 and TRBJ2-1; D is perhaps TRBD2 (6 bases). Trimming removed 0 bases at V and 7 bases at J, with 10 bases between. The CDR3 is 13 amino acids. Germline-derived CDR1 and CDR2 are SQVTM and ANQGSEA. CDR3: CSVEDWRANEQFF. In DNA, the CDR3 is TGCAGCGTTGAAGATTGGAGGGCGAATGAGCAGTTCTTC.

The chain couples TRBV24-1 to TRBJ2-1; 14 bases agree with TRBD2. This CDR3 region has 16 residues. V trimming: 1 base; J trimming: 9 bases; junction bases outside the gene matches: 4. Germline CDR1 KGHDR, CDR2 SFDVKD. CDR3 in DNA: TGTGCCACCAGTGATTTAGGACTAGCGGGGGGTTCTGAGCAGTTCTTC. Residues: CATSDLGLAGGSEQFF.

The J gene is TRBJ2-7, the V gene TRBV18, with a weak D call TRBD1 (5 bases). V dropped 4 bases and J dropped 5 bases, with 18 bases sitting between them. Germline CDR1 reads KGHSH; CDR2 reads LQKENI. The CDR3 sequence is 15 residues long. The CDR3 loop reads CASSRPTAPLHEQYF. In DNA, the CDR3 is TGTGCCAGCTCACGACCGACAGCCCCCCTCCACGAGCAGTACTTC.

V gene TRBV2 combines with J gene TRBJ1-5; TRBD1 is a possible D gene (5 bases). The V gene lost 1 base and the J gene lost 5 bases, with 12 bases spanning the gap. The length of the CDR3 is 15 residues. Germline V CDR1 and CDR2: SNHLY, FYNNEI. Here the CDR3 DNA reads TGTGCCAGCAGTGAAGGGGCAGGGAGGCATCAGCCCCAGCATTTT. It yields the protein CASSEGAGRHQPQHF.

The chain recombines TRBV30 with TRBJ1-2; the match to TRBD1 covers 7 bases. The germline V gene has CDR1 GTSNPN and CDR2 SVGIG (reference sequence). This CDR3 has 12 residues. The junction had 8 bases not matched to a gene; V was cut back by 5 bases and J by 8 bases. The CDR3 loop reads CAWETGPEGYTF. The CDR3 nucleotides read TGTGCCTGGGAGACAGGGCCAGAGGGCTACACCTTC.

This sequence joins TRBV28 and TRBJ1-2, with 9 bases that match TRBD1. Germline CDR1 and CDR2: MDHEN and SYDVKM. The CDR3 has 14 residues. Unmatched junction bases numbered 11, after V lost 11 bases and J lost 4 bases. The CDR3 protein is CAHHRQGVGYGYTF. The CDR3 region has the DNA TGTGCCCACCACCGACAGGGGGTAGGCTATGGCTACACCTTC.